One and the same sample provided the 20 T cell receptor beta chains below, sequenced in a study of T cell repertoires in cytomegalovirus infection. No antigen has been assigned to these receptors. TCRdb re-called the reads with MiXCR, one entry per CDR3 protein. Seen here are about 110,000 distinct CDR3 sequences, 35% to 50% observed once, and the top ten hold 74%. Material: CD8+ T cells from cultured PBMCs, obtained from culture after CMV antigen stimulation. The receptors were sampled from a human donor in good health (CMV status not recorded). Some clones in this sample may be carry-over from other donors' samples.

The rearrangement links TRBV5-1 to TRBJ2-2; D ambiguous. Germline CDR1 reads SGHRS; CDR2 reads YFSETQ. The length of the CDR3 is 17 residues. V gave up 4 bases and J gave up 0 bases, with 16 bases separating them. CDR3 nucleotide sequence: TGCGCCAGCAGCCGGCCTGAGACCCACGCGAACACCGGGGAGCTGTTTTTT. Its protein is CASSRPETHANTGELFF. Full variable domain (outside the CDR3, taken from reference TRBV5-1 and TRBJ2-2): KAGVTQTPRYLIKTRGQQVTLSCSPISGHRSVSWYQQTPGQGLQFLFEYFSETQRNKGNFPGRFSGRQFSNSRSEMNVSTLELGDSALYLCASSRPETHANTGELFFGEGSRLTVL.

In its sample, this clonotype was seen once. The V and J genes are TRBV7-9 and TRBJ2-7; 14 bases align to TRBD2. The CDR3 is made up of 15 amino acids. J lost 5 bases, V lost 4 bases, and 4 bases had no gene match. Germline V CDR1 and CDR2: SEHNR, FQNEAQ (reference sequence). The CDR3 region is CASSSGTSGGHEQYF. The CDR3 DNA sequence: TGTGCCAGCAGCTCCGGGACTAGCGGGGGCCACGAGCAGTACTTC.

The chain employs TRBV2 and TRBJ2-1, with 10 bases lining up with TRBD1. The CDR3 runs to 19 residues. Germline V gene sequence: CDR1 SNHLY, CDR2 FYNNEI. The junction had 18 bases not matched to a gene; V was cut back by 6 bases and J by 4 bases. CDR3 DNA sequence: TGTGCCAGCAGGGGGGGGACAGGGGTTAATCCCCAACCTTACAATGAGCAGTTCTTC. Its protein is CASRGGTGVNPQPYNEQFF. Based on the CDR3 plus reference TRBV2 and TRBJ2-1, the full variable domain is EPEVTQTPSHQVTQMGQEVILRCVPISNHLYFYWYRQILGQKVEFLVSFYNNEISEKSEIFDDQFSVERPDGSNFTLKIRSTKLEDSAMYFCASRGGTGVNPQPYNEQFFGPGTRLTVL.

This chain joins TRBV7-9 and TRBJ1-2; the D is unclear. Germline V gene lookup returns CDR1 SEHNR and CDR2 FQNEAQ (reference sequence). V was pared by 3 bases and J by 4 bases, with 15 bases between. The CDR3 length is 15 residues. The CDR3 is CASSFIQDGVYGYTF. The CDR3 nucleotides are TGTGCCAGCAGCTTCATCCAGGACGGGGTCTATGGCTACACCTTC. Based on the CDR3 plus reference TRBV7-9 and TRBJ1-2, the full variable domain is DTGVSQNPRHKITKRGQNVTFRCDPISEHNRLYWYRQTLGQGPEFLTYFQNEAQLEKSRLLSDRFSAERPKGSFSTLEIQRTEQGDSAMYLCASSFIQDGVYGYTFGSGTRLTVV.

CDR3 DNA: TGTGCCAGCAGACCCGGGCCGGGACAGGAGGAGTTCTTC. Translating gives CASRPGPGQEEFF. V usage is TRBV12-3 or TRBV12-4 and J usage is TRBJ2-1; the match to TRBD1 covers 8 bases. Trimming removed 6 bases from V and 14 bases from J; junction bases left unmatched: 12. The CDR3 runs 13 residues.

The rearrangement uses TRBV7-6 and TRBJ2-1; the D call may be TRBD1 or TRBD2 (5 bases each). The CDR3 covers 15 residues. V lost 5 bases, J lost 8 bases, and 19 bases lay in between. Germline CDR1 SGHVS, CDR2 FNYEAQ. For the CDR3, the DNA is TGTGCCAGCAGCCCCGAGCGGACAAGGACGGATGAGCAGTTCTTC. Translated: CASSPERTRTDEQFF.

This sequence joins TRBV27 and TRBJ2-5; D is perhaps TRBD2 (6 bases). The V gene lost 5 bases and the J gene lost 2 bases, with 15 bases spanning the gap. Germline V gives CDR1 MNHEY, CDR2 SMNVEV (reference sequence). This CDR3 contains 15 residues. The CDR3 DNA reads TGTGCCAGCAGTGTACGGGCCCGGGGGCAAGAGACCCAGTACTTC. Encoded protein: CASSVRARGQETQYF.

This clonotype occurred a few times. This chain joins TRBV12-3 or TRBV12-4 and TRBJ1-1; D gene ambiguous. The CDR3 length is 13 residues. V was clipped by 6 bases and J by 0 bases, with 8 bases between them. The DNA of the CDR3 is TGTGCCAGCAGGGAATCCATGAACACTGAAGCTTTCTTT. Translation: CASRESMNTEAFF.

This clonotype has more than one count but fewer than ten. CDR3 DNA sequence: TGCGCCAGCAGCTTGGTCGGTCAGGGGGCTAAAACCGGGGAGCTGTTTTTT. It encodes CASSLVGQGAKTGELFF. V usage is TRBV5-1 and J usage is TRBJ2-2, with 8 bases fitting TRBD1. The CDR3 consists of 17 residues. Germline V gene lookup returns CDR1 SGHRS and CDR2 YFSETQ. J gave up 5 bases and V 0 bases, and 9 bases lay outside the gene matches.

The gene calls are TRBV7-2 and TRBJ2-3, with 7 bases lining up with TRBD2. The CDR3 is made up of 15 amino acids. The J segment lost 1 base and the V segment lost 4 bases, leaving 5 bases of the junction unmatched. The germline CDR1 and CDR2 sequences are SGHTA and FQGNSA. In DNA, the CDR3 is TGTGCCAGCAGCTATTCCAGCGGGGGCACAGATACGCAGTATTTT. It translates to CASSYSSGGTDTQYF.

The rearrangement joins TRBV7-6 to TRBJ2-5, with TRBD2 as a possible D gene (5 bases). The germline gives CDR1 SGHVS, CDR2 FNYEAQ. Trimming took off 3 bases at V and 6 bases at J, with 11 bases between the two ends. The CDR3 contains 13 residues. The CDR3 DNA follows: TGTGCCAGCAGCTTGAGCGGTGCGAAGACCCAGTACTTC. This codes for CASSLSGAKTQYF.

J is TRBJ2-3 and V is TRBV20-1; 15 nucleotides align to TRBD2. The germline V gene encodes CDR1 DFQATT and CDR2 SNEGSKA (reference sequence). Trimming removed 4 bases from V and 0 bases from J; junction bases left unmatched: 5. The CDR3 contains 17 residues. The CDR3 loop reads CSATGLAGGLSTDTQYF. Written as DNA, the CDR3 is TGCAGTGCTACGGGACTAGCGGGGGGCCTTAGCACAGATACGCAGTATTTT.

CDR3 nucleotide sequence: TGTGCCAGCAGTCCATGGGCGGGAGGGGACACTGAAGCTTTCTTT. Protein product: CASSPWAGGDTEAFF. This rearrangement joins TRBV6-8 to TRBJ1-1; the D gene is possibly TRBD1 (5 bases). Per germline, CDR1 MNHGY and CDR2 SAAAGT. Trimming took off 5 bases at V and 3 bases at J, with 16 bases between the two ends. CDR3 size: 15 residues.

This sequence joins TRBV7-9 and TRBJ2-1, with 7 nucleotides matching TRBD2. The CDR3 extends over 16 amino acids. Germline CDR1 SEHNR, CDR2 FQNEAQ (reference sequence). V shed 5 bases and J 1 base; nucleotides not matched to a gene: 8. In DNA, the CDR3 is TGTGCCAGCAGCCGTCTAGGGGAGGGATCCTACAATGAGCAGTTCTTC. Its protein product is CASSRLGEGSYNEQFF.

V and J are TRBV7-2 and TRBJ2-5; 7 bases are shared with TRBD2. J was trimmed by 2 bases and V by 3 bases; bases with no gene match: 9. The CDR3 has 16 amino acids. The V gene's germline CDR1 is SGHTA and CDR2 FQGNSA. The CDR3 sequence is CASSFWGGSKQETQYF. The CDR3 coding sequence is TGTGCCAGCAGCTTTTGGGGGGGTTCTAAGCAAGAGACCCAGTACTTC.

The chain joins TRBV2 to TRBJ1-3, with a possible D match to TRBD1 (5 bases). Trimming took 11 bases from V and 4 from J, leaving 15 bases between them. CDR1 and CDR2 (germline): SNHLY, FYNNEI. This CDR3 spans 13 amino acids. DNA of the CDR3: TGTGCCGTGGCGGGGACGGGCGGAAACACCATATATTTT. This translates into CAVAGTGGNTIYF.

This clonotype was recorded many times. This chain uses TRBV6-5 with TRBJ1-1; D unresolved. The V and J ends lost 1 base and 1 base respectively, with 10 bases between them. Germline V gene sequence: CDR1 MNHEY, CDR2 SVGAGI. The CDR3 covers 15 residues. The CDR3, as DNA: TGTGCCAGCAGTTACTACGGGTCCGGGAACACTGAAGCTTTCTTT. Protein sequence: CASSYYGSGNTEAFF.

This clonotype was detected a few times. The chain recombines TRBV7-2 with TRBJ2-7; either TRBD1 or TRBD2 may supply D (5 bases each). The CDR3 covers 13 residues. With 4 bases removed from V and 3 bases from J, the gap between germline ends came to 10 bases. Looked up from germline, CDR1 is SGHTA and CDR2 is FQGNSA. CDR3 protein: CASSYGTYYEQYF. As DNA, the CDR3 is TGTGCCAGCAGCTATGGGACGTACTACGAGCAGTACTTC.

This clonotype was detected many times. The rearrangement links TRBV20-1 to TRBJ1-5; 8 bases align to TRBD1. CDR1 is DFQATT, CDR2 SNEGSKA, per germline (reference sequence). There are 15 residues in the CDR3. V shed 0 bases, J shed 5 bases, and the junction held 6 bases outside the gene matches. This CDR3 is CSARETGVDDQPQHF. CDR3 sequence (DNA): TGCAGTGCTAGAGAGACAGGGGTGGACGATCAGCCCCAGCATTTT.

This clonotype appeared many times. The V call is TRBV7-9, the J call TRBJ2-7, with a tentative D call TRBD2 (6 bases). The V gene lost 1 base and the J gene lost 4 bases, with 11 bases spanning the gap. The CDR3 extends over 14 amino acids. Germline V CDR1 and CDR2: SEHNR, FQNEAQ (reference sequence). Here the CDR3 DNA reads TGTGCCAGCAGCTTAGATGCTGGGGGGTACGAGCAGTACTTC. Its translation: CASSLDAGGYEQYF. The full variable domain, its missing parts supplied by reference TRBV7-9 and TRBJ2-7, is DTGVSQNPRHKITKRGQNVTFRCDPISEHNRLYWYRQTLGQGPEFLTYFQNEAQLEKSRLLSDRFSAERPKGSFSTLEIQRTEQGDSAMYLCASSLDAGGYEQYFGPGTRLTVT.